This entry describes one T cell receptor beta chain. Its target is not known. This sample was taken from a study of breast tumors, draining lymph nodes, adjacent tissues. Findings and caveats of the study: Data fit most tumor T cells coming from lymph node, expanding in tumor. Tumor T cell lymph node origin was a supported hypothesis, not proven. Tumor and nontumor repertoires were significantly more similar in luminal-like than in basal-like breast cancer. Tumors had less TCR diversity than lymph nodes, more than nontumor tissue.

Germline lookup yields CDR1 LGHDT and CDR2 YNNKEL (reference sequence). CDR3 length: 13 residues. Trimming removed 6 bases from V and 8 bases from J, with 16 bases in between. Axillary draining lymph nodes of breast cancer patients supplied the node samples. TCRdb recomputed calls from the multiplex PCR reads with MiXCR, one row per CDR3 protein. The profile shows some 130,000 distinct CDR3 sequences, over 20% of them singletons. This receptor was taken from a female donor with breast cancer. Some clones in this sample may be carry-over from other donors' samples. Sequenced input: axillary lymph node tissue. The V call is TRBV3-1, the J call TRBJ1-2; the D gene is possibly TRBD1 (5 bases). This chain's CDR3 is CASSQIEGWGYTF. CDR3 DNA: TGTGCCAGCAGTCAAATCGAGGGGTGGGGCTACACCTTC.